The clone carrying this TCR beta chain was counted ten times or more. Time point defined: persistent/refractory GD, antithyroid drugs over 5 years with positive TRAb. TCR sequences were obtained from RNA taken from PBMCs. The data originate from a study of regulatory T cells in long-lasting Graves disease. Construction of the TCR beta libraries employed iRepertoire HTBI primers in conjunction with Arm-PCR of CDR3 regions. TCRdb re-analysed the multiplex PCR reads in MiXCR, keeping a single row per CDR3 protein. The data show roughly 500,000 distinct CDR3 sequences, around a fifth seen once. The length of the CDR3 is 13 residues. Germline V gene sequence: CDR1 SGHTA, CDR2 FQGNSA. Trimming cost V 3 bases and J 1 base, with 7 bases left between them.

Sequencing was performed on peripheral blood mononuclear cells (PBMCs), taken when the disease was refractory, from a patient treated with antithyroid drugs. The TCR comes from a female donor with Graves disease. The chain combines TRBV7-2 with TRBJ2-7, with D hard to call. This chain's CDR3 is CASSFQSSYEQYF. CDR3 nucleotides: TGTGCCAGCAGCTTTCAGAGTTCCTACGAGCAGTACTTC.